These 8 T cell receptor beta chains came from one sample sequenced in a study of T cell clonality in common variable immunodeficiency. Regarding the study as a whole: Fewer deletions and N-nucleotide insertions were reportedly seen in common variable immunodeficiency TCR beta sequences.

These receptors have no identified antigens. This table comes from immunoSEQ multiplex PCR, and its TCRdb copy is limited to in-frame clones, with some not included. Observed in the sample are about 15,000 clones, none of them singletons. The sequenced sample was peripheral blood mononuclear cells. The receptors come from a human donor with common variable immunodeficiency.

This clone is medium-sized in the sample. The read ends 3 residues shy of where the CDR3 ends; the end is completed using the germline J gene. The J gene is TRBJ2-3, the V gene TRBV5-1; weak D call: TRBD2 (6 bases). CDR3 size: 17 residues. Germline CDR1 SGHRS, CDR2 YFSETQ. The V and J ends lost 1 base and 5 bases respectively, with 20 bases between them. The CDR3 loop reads CASSLPVGGPGGDTQYF. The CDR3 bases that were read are TGCGCCAGCAGCTTGCCTGTAGGAGGGCCCGGGGGAGATACG. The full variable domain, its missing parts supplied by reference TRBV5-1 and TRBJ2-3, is KAGVTQTPRYLIKTRGQQVTLSCSPISGHRSVSWYQQTPGQGLQFLFEYFSETQRNKGNFPGRFSGRQFSNSRSEMNVSTLELGDSALYLCASSLPVGGPGGDTQYFGPGTRLTVL.

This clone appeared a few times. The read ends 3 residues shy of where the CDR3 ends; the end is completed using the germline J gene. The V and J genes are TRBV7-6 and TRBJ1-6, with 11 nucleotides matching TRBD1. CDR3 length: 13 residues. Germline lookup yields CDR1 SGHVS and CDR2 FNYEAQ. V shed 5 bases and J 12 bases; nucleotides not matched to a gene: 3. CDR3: CASSRGTGGPLHF. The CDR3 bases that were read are TGTGCCAGCAGCCGAGGGACAGGGGGACCC.

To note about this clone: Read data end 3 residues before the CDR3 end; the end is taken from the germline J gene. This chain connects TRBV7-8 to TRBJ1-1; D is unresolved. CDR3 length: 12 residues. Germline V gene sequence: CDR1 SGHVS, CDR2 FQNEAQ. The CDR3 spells CASSLGPGEAFF. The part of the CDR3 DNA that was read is TGTGCCAGCAGCTTAGGCCCGGGGGAA.

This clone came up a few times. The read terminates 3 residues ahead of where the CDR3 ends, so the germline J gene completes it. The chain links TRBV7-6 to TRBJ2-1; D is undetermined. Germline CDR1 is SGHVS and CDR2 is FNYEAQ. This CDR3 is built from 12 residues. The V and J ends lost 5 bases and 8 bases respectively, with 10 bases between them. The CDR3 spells CASSPSNYEQFF. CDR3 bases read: TGTGCCAGCAGCCCTAGTAACTATGAG. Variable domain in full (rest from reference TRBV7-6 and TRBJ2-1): GAGVSQSPRYKVTKRGQDVALRCDPISGHVSLYWYRQALGQGPEFLTYFNYEAQQDKSGLPNDRFSAERPEGSISTLTIQRTEQRDSAMYRCASSPSNYEQFFGPGTRLTVL.

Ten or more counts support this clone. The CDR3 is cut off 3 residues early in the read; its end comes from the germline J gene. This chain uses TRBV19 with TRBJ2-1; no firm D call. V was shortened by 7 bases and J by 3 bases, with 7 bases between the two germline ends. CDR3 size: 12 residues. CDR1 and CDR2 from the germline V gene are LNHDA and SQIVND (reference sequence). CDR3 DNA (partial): TGTGCCAGTACCACACACTACAATGAG. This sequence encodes CASTTHYNE. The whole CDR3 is CASTTHYNEQFF.

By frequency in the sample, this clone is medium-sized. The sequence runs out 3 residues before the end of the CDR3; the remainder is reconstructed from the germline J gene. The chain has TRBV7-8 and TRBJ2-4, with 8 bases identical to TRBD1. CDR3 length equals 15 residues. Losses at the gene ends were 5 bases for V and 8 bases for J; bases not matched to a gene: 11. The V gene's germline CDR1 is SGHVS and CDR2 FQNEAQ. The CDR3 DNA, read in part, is TGTGCCAGCAGCGCCTTAGAAGGACAGGGTTACATT. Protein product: CASSALEGQGYI. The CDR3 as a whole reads CASSALEGQGYIQYF.

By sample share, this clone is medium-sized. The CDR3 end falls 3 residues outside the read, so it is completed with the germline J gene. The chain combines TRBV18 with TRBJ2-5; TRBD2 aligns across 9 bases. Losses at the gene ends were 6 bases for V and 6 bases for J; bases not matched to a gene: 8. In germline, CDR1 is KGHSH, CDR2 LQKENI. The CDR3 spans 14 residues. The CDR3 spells CASSSQREVKTQYF. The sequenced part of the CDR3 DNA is TGTGCCAGCTCGTCACAGCGGGAGGTAAAGACC.

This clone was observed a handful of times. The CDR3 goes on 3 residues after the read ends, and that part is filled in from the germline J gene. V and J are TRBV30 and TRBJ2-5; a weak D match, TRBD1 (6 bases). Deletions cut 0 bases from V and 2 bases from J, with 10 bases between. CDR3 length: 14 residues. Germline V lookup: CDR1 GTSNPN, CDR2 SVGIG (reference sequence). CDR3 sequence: CAWSVGTPQETQYF. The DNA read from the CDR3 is TGTGCCTGGAGTGTCGGGACACCTCAAGAGACC.